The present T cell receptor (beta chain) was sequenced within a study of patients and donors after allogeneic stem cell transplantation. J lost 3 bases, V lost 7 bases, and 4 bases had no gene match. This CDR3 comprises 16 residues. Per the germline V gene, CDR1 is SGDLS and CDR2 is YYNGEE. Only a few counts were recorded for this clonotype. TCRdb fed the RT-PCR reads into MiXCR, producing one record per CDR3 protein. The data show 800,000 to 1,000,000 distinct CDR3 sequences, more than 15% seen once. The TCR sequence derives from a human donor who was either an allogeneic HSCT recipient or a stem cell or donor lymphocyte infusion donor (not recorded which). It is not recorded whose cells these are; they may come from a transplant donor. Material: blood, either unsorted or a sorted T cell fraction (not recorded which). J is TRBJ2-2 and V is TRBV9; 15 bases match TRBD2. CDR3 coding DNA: TGTGCCAGCGAGGGACTAGCGGGGGGTGACACCGGGGAGCTGTTTTTT. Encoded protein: CASEGLAGGDTGELFF.